The 15 T cell receptor beta chains below were found in one sample sequenced in a study of shared clonotypes between healthy human individuals. The table came from immunoSEQ multiplex PCR; TCRdb's copy has only in-frame clones and leaves some out. The sample yields about 2 million clones, about 95% seen once. Selected positively for CCR7 and CD45RO-negative, naive CD8 cells excluded terminally differentiated effector memory CD45RA+ cells. The sequenced sample was naive CD8+ T cells sorted from blood. The receptors come from a young man in good health.

The J gene is TRBJ1-1, the V gene TRBV5-4, with a tentative D call TRBD1 (5 bases). V lost 3 bases and J 1 base, leaving 10 bases between the germline ends. CDR3 length: 14 residues. Germline V gives CDR1 SGHNT, CDR2 YYREEE (reference sequence). The CDR3 region has the DNA TGTGCCAGCAGCTGGACAAGGGGGAACACTGAAGCTTTCTTT. Translated, it gives CASSWTRGNTEAFF.

The V call is TRBV10-2, the J call TRBJ2-1; D might be TRBD2 (5 bases). Germline CDR1 is WSHSY and CDR2 is SAAADI. The CDR3 has 18 residues. The V end was cut by 0 bases, the J end by 0 bases, with 15 bases between. The CDR3 bases are TGCGCCAGCAGTGAGTCCTGGGGAACTAGGAGCTCCTACAATGAGCAGTTCTTC. This translates into CASSESWGTRSSYNEQFF.

This chain joins TRBV30 and TRBJ2-1, with D uncertain. Germline-derived CDR1 and CDR2 are GTSNPN and SVGIG (reference sequence). The CDR3 runs to 10 residues. Trimming pared 5 bases from V and 9 bases from J, leaving 8 bases between. The chain's CDR3 is CAWGWGEQFF. The CDR3 DNA follows: TGTGCCTGGGGGTGGGGTGAGCAGTTCTTC.

This chain links TRBV4-1 with TRBJ2-7, with TRBD1 matching 7 bases. Germline lookup yields CDR1 MGHRA and CDR2 YSYEKL. The CDR3 extends over 16 amino acids. J gave up 2 bases and V 0 bases, and 7 bases lay outside the gene matches. CDR3 residues: CASSQDPMTGTYEQYF. The CDR3 coding sequence is TGCGCCAGCAGCCAAGATCCCATGACAGGGACCTACGAGCAGTACTTC.

V is TRBV13 and J is TRBJ2-7; TRBD2 matches 10 bases. Germline V gene sequence: CDR1 PRHDT, CDR2 FYEKMQ (reference sequence). The CDR3 has 14 amino acids. After removal of 5 bases from V and 4 bases from J, the junction contained 5 bases not matched to a gene. CDR3 loop: CASSVTSGKYEQYF. DNA for the CDR3: TGTGCCAGCAGCGTAACTAGCGGGAAGTACGAGCAGTACTTC.

The rearrangement uses TRBV4-1 and TRBJ2-7; TRBD1 matches at 10 bases. Germline values: CDR1 MGHRA, CDR2 YSYEKL. This CDR3 is built from 15 residues. V lost 3 bases and J lost 4; bases outside the gene matches: 6. The CDR3 loop reads CASSHLTGGDYEQYF. DNA of the CDR3: TGCGCCAGCAGCCATCTGACAGGGGGCGATTACGAGCAGTACTTC.

The chain recombines TRBV29-1 with TRBJ2-1; perhaps TRBD1 as D (6 bases). The length of the CDR3 is 14 residues. Trimming removed 3 bases at V and 4 bases at J, with 13 bases between. The germline V gene encodes CDR1 SQVTM and CDR2 ANQGSEA. CDR3 loop: CSVDGERGYNEQFF. Here the CDR3 DNA reads TGCAGCGTTGATGGGGAGAGGGGGTACAATGAGCAGTTCTTC.

In regard to this clone: Within the sample, other DNA sequences also encode this same CDR3. The chain combines TRBV4-3 with TRBJ1-1; 7 bases are a match to TRBD1. This CDR3 is 13 amino acids long. V was clipped by 1 base and J by 5 bases; unmatched bases: 1. Germline V gene lookup returns CDR1 LGHNA and CDR2 YSLEER. CDR3 sequence (DNA): TGCGCCAGCAGCCAAGGACAGGGTACTGAAGCTTTCTTT. Its protein product is CASSQGQGTEAFF.

The chain uses TRBV28 and TRBJ1-1; possibly TRBD1 for D (5 bases). Germline-derived CDR1 and CDR2 are MDHEN and SYDVKM. The CDR3 sequence is 14 residues long. V lost 3 bases and J 1 base, leaving 9 bases between the germline ends. Here the CDR3 DNA reads TGTGCCAGCAGTTTTATGGGGGGGAACACTGAAGCTTTCTTT. Its protein product is CASSFMGGNTEAFF.

This chain connects TRBV5-4 to TRBJ1-6, with 8 bases that match TRBD1. Germline CDR1 and CDR2: SGHNT and YYREEE (reference sequence). This CDR3 has 15 amino acids. The J segment lost 12 bases and the V segment lost 5 bases, leaving 13 bases of the junction unmatched. The CDR3 DNA follows: TGTGCCAGCAGACAGGACAGGGAAGATTGGGAACCCCTCCACTTT. The encoded protein is CASRQDREDWEPLHF.

This clone was observed a single time. The chain joins TRBV7-9 to TRBJ2-7; TRBD2 matches at 13 bases. The junction had 3 bases not matched to a gene; V was cut back by 5 bases and J by 2 bases. Germline CDR1 is SEHNR and CDR2 is FQNEAQ (reference sequence). The CDR3 has 15 amino acids. The CDR3, as DNA: TGTGCCAGCAGCCATGGACTAGCGGGGGCCTACGAGCAGTACTTC. Encoded protein: CASSHGLAGAYEQYF.

J is TRBJ2-7 and V is TRBV7-9; D is ambiguous. The V and J ends lost 5 bases and 7 bases respectively, with 12 bases between them. Germline CDR1 reads SEHNR; CDR2 reads FQNEAQ (reference sequence). The CDR3 runs to 12 residues. CDR3 protein: CASSVWAGEQYF. DNA of the CDR3: TGTGCCAGCAGCGTCTGGGCCGGGGAGCAGTACTTC.

The CDR3 protein is CASSVEGLAGGGETQYF. Here the CDR3 DNA reads TGTGCCAGCAGCGTAGAAGGGCTAGCGGGAGGTGGGGAGACCCAGTACTTC. This chain joins TRBV9 and TRBJ2-5, with 11 positions matching TRBD2. CDR3 size: 17 residues. Germline V lookup: CDR1 SGDLS, CDR2 YYNGEE. The trim removed 0 bases at V and 5 bases at J, leaving 9 bases unmatched.

The rearrangement joins TRBV14 to TRBJ2-1, with D perhaps TRBD1 (6 bases). Trimming shortened V by 1 base and J by 5 bases, and 15 bases separated the two germline ends. Germline values: CDR1 SGHDN, CDR2 FVKESK. The CDR3 is 16 amino acids. The CDR3 is CASSQVFTGWDNEQFF. CDR3 nucleotides: TGTGCCAGCAGCCAAGTCTTCACAGGGTGGGACAATGAGCAGTTCTTC.

The chain is built from TRBV5-4 and TRBJ2-1, with 10 bases lining up with TRBD2. There are 15 residues in the CDR3. V lost 5 bases, J lost 3 bases, and 5 bases stayed unmatched. The germline gives CDR1 SGHNT, CDR2 YYREEE (reference sequence). The CDR3 protein is CASRLAGDHYNEQFF. The DNA for the CDR3 is TGTGCCAGCAGGCTAGCGGGAGACCACTACAATGAGCAGTTCTTC.